This record concerns one T cell receptor beta chain sequence. Its antigen remains undetermined. Per-base quality was not reported, and no clone a single base away is much larger than it. V lost 4 bases and J lost 0 bases; the stretch between them is 18 bases long. As encoded in the germline V gene, CDR1 is MNHEY while CDR2 is SVGAGI. Measured from the cysteine to the phenylalanine, the CDR3 is 17 residues long. Only the CDR3 part of the read is kept: 51 bases, read in frame from the first base. Systemically healthy Caucasian individuals from Russia, around 38 in total and aged roughly 6 to 90 years, were included as donors. Approximately 9.3 milliliters of peripheral blood were collected from each donor into EDTA-treated Vacutainer tubes. PBMCs were isolated by Ficoll-Paque density-gradient centrifugation, with at least 6 million obtained per sample. Total RNA, at least 5.5 micrograms per sample, was extracted from PBMCs with Trizol reagent. For every donor, an aliquot of PBMCs went through flow cytometry to measure the percentages of naive CD45RAhigh/CD27high T cells.

Libraries were made using 5' RACE. Sequenced on an Illumina HiSeq 2500. A second 7 to 11 cycle PCR used a sample-barcoded 5' primer and a J-beta primer mix. A template-switch 5' adaptor carrying 12 random nucleotides introduced a unique molecular identifier onto each TCR beta cDNA molecule. At least 2.5 million CDR3-containing paired-end reads were obtained from each sample. First-strand cDNA was synthesized from all RNA with the Mint cDNA synthesis kit, primed by a TRBC-specific oligonucleotide. After uracil-DNA glycosylase treatment, a first 18-cycle PCR used universal primers M1SS and BC2_uni_R on all cDNA. The paper's data handling went like this. For normalization, 1 million high-quality reads, each with a distinct molecular identifier, were randomly selected from each sample. Reads sharing molecular identifiers were discarded rather than binned into consensus sequences. MiTCR, run with a Q25 quality threshold and the strictest error-elimination algorithm, handled CDR3 identification, clonotype clustering and error correction. A nonparametric unseen species model using Euler transformation provided a lower-bound estimate of total TCR beta diversity. The public reads were reanalyzed by TCRdb: fastp trimming at Q25, MiXCR alignment, in-frame beta chains only. Here each entry gathers all rows of one CDR3 protein and keeps the most common genes and DNA. The V and J calls shown here were made by TCRdb, not taken from the authors' results. The sample table records 1.5 million to 1.8 million distinct CDR3 sequences; around 40% of these occur just once. The leading ten clones occupy about 3.8% of the sample.

The sample comes from a study of blood T cells in healthy people across ages (dated by TCRdb to between 2014 and 2017). Background on the whole study: In model experiments, roughly one uniquely barcoded TCR beta cDNA molecule per two T cells was captured by template switching. Age-related changes in TCR beta repertoire diversity were measured in the study by deep sequencing normalized with unique cDNA molecular identifiers. Four age groups were formed from the donors: young (average about 16 years), middle-aged (approximately 40), aged (roughly 56) and long-lived (less than 85). To avoid experimental bias, donors of different ages were distributed randomly across sequencing lanes. For two donors (one aged 18 to 29 and one aged 80 or older), the study analyzed two additional independent replicas of 1 million unique cDNA reads from the same blood draw. Beyond this particular receptor, the publication reports: Because profiling used bulk unsorted PBMCs, naive and antigen-experienced compartments could not be compared conclusively. Compared with the aged group, more naive CD4+ T cells, fewer expanded clones and increased TCR diversity were shown by the long-lived group, suggesting age selection. Donor CMV infection status was unknown, potentially confounding age-related changes in expanded clonotypes. Observed TCR beta diversity per million T cells fell roughly linearly with age, and a significant reduction was already apparent by age approximately 40. The percentage of naive T cells measured by flow cytometry correlated strongly with observed TCR beta diversity. Total diversity estimates from one million sequenced T cells were considered lower bounds and underestimates.

This sequence was found in a young woman in good health. Sequenced input: blood. The V and J genes are TRBV6-5 and TRBJ1-1; TRBD1 is perhaps the D gene, given 6 matching bases. The sequenced DNA is TGTGCCAGCAGTTTGAGGGGCAGGGGCCTGGTGAACACTGAAGCTTTCTTT. This translates into CASSLRGRGLVNTEAFF.